The 2 T cell receptor beta chains reported below all come from one sample, sequenced in a study of shared clonotypes between healthy human individuals. TCRdb's copy holds only in-frame clones and misses some; the assay was immunoSEQ multiplex PCR. The repertoire has about 2 million clones, about 95% of them found once; the top ten carry less than 1.5%. CD45RO-negative CD8 cells positively selected for CCR7 made up the naive population, which excluded terminally differentiated effector memory CD45RA+ cells. The sample comprised naive CD8+ T cells sorted from blood. These receptors came from a man aged 18-30 years in good health.

This chain joins TRBV2 and TRBJ1-3; D is undetermined. This CDR3 has 15 residues. Germline-derived CDR1 and CDR2 are SNHLY and FYNNEI. Between the trimmed V and J ends, which lost 5 bases and 0 bases, there was a span of 11 bases. The CDR3 region is CASSPPLLSGNTIYF. CDR3 in DNA: TGTGCCAGCAGTCCGCCCCTCCTCTCTGGAAACACCATATATTTT.

The chain uses TRBV9 and TRBJ2-7; TRBD2 aligns across 10 bases. Trimming took 4 bases from V and 3 from J; bases not matched to a gene: 7. This CDR3 is built from 15 residues. Germline V CDR1 and CDR2: SGDLS, YYNGEE. The CDR3 nucleotides are TGTGCCAGCAGCACCGGGACTAGCGCCGTCTACGAGCAGTACTTC. Encoded protein: CASSTGTSAVYEQYF.